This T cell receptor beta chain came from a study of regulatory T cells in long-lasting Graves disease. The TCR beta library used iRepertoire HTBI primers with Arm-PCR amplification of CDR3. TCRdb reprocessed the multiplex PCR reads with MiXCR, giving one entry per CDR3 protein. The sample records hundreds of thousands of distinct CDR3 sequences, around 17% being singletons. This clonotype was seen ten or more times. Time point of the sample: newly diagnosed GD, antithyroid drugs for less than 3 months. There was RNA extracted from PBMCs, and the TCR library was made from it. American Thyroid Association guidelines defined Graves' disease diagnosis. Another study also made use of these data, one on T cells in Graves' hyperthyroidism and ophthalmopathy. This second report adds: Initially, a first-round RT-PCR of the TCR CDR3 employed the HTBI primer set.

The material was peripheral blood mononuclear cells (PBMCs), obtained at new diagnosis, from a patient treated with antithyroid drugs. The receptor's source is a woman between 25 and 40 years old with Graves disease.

CDR3 protein: CASSYHPWGGLDPETQYF. In nucleotides, the CDR3 is TGTGCCAGCAGTTACCACCCGTGGGGGGGCTTGGACCCAGAGACCCAGTACTTC. The V gene is TRBV28, the J gene TRBJ2-5; D perhaps matches TRBD2 (7 bases). Per germline, CDR1 MDHEN and CDR2 SYDVKM. The CDR3 contains 18 residues. V was clipped by 4 bases and J by 4 bases, with 25 bases between them. The full variable domain, in which reference TRBV28 and TRBJ2-5 provide the parts outside the CDR3, is DVKVTQSSRYLVKRTGEKVFLECVQDMDHENMFWYRQDPGLGLRLIYFSYDVKMKEKGDIPEGYSVSREKKERFSLILESASTNQTSMYLCASSYHPWGGLDPETQYFGPGTRLLVL.